The rows below give T cell receptor beta chains drawn from one sample of a study of T cells expressing NK-cell markers. TCRdb re-called the 5' RACE reads and catalogs CDR3 proteins one per entry, DNA excluded. The sample has about 550,000 distinct CDR3 sequences. The sequenced sample was blood T cells: a sorted CD56 or NKG2C T cell subset, CD4+ or CD8+ T cells, or bulk PBMC T cells (not recorded which). The receptors originated from a man between 18 and 29 years old in good health. Both conserved end residues are part of each CDR3.

>TRBJ2-6|TRBV29-1
CSVEGTGATSGANVLTF
>TRBJ2-1|TRBV5-1
CASKLEFYNEQFF
>TRBJ2-2|TRBV7-9
CASSTAAVTGELFF
>TRBJ1-6|TRBV28
CASSFKGSPLHF
>TRBJ2-2|TRBV15
CATSAQGVGYTGELFF
>TRBJ2-1|TRBV6-2/TRBV6-3
CASSARTRLAEQFF
>TRBJ2-7|TRBV12-3/TRBV12-4
CASSLALAGKQYEQYF
>TRBJ2-3|TRBV11-2
CASSLVAGSQYF
>TRBJ2-7|TRBV5-1
CASSTGGVGGLRDYEQYF
>TRBJ2-6|TRBV20-1
CSARDRGRLRSSGANVLTF
>TRBJ2-7|TRBV6-2/TRBV6-3
CASGTNRVGGYEQYF
>TRBJ2-3|TRBV7-2
CASSLGVRGRSTDTQYF
>TRBJ2-3|TRBV20-1
CSARDLRTGQADTQYF
>TRBJ2-1|TRBV4-3
CASSQTTGGLYNEQFF
>TRBJ1-1|TRBV29-1
CSVQGMYTEAFF
>TRBJ2-3|TRBV12-3/TRBV12-4
CASSSRAATGGTTDTQYF
>TRBJ2-5|TRBV12-3/TRBV12-4
CASSSQGEETQYF
>TRBJ1-1|TRBV29-1
CSVQGGLGTEAFF
>TRBJ1-4|TRBV3-1
CASSQMRQAEKLFF
>TRBJ2-2|TRBV7-9
CASSLELAGVFTGELFF
>TRBJ2-1|TRBV20-1
CSATRLAGGKYNEQFF
>TRBJ2-3|TRBV4-1
CASSQVGVVTDTQYF
>TRBJ2-3|TRBV20-1
CSTDRGRDTQYF
>TRBJ2-1|TRBV25-1
CASGDPAGGLVGRNEQFF
>TRBJ1-5|TRBV3-1
CASSQGKQGNQPQHF
>TRBJ2-1|TRBV20-1
CSARDLGGRFNEQFF
>TRBJ2-1|TRBV5-5
CASSSINSSYNEQFF
>TRBJ2-5|TRBV6-5
CASSYFGSGSQETQYF
>TRBJ1-2|TRBV28
CASTASLLYGYTF
>TRBJ1-2|TRBV5-6
CASSAPDRVIGGYTF
>TRBJ2-5|TRBV5-4
CASSLDRQWSRETQYF
>TRBJ2-7|TRBV15
CATRRTSGLGEQYF
>TRBJ2-7|TRBV20-1
CSARPEIPTTEQYF
>TRBJ2-2|TRBV12-3/TRBV12-4
CASSLYFLTARTVTGELFF
>TRBJ2-2|TRBV11-2
CASSLRRRGRANAGELFF
>TRBJ2-1|TRBV28
CASSSFRYEQFF
>TRBJ2-1|TRBV29-1
CSVRLAGGSNEQFF
>TRBJ2-1|TRBV7-8
CASEVDRFFYNEQFF
>TRBJ2-7|TRBV5-6
CASSVGTSPSSRYF
>TRBJ1-2|TRBV20-1
CSARDKTGYPYGYTF
>TRBJ2-5|TRBV7-9
CASSLPPQGWETQYF
>TRBJ1-2|TRBV12-3/TRBV12-4
CASSPGPMGGYTF
>TRBJ2-1|TRBV6-2/TRBV6-3
CASTGGVLVFNNEQFF
>TRBJ2-2|TRBV5-6
CASSLGLFDAGELFF
>TRBJ2-7|TRBV28
CASTQRNSEFKQYF
>TRBJ1-1|TRBV12-3/TRBV12-4
CASKGQTASEAFF
>TRBJ2-5|TRBV5-1
CASSLGTGLHQETQYF
>TRBJ2-2|TRBV3-1
CASSQITGAVTGELFF
>TRBJ2-3|TRBV6-2/TRBV6-3
CASSPIYGGRTDTQYF
>TRBJ2-2|TRBV24-1
CATRASLDTGELFF
>TRBJ1-5|TRBV12-3/TRBV12-4
CASSHPREPQHF
>TRBJ2-7|TRBV10-3
CAISDTTSFYEQYF